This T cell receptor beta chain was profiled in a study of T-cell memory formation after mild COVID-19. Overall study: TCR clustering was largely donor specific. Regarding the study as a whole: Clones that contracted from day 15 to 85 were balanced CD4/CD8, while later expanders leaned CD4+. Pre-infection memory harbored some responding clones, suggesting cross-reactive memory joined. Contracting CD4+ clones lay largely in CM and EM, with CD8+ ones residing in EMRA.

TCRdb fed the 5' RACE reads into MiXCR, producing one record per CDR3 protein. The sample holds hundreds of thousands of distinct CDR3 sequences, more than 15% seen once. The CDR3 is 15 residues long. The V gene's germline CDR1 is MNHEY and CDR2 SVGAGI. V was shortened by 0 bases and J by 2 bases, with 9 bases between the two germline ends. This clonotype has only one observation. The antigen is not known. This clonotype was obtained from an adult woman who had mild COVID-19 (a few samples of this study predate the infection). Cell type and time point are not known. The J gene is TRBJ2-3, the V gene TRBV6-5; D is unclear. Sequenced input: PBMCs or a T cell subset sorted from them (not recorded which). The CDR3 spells CASSYSSVATDTQYF. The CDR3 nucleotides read TGTGCCAGCAGTTACTCCTCAGTGGCCACAGATACGCAGTATTTT.